Shown below are 13 T cell receptor beta chains from a single sample sequenced in a study of molecular identifiers for immune sequencing clone quantification. TCRdb recomputed calls from the PCR reads with MiXCR, one row per CDR3 protein. The data show about 640,000 distinct CDR3 sequences, roughly 21% seen once. Material for sequencing was naive CD8+ T cells from blood, with Jurkat cell RNA spiked in. Subset described: FACS-sorted CD8+CD4-CCR7+CD45RA+ naive T cells. The source is a human donor in good health. Some libraries in this study had Jurkat cell RNA spiked in.

Regarding this clonotype: A clone one base away is much larger, so this may be a read error. The chain recombines TRBV2 with TRBJ2-7; D remains unclear. The germline V gene has CDR1 SNHLY and CDR2 FYNNEI. V was pared by 4 bases and J by 12 bases, with 16 bases between. CDR3 length: 12 amino acids. CDR3 protein: CASSVFRYPGYF. In DNA, the CDR3 is TGTGCCAGCAGTGTATTCCGGTACCCGGGGTACTTC.

This clonotype was detected many times. The chain carries TRBV5-1 and TRBJ2-5; 10 bases agree with TRBD2. CDR3 length: 16 residues. Unmatched junction bases numbered 11, after V lost 6 bases and J lost 3 bases. Germline CDR1 is SGHRS and CDR2 is YFSETQ. The CDR3 is CASTLLGLAAEETQYF. The CDR3 DNA is TGCGCCAGCACCCTCCTCGGACTAGCGGCTGAAGAGACCCAGTACTTC.

This clonotype has ten or more counts. The chain couples TRBV7-6 to TRBJ2-5; no definite D call. This CDR3 region has 13 residues. Germline loops: CDR1 SGHVS, CDR2 FNYEAQ. V was shortened by 1 base and J by 2 bases, with 5 bases between the two germline ends. CDR3 protein: CASSLVRQETQYF. The CDR3 nucleotides are TGTGCCAGCAGCTTAGTGCGGCAAGAGACCCAGTACTTC.

The chain combines TRBV28 with TRBJ1-1; a possible D gene is TRBD1 (5 bases). Germline CDR1 reads MDHEN; CDR2 reads SYDVKM. CDR3 size: 13 residues. V was cut by 8 bases and J by 1 base, with 11 bases left in between. CDR3 sequence reads: CASSRGANTEAFF. In DNA form, the CDR3 reads TGTGCCAGCTCCCGAGGGGCGAACACTGAAGCTTTCTTT.

Remarks on this clonotype: Given a much more abundant clone one base away, this may be a read error. This rearrangement joins TRBV3-2 to TRBJ1-1. TRBV3-2 is labeled a pseudogene. The CDR3 sequence is 15 residues long. CDR3 sequence: CASSLSRPLNTEAFF. The CDR3 DNA sequence: TGTGCCAGCAGCCTCTCCAGACCCCTGAACACTGAAGCTTTCTTT.

This clonotype was observed a handful of times. The chain is built from TRBV23-1 and TRBJ1-2; D uncertain. TRBV23-1 is an ORF, with its function uncertain. CDR3 size: 14 residues. Trimming shortened V by 0 bases and J by 4 bases, and 9 bases separated the two germline ends. The chain's CDR3 is CASSQSKGRYGYTF. The CDR3, as DNA: TGCGCCAGCAGTCAATCGAAGGGCCGCTATGGCTACACCTTC.

This clonotype came up many times. The V call is TRBV7-9, the J call TRBJ2-5; the D is unclear. This CDR3 region has 15 residues. Per germline, CDR1 SEHNR and CDR2 FQNEAQ (reference sequence). Trimming stripped 3 bases from V and 0 bases from J, with 11 bases between. CDR3 sequence: CASSFSQEYQETQYF. CDR3 in DNA: TGTGCCAGCAGCTTTTCGCAGGAGTACCAAGAGACCCAGTACTTC.

This clonotype was found once. The V and J genes are TRBV4-1 and TRBJ1-5; 7 bases agree with TRBD1. Germline loops: CDR1 MGHRA, CDR2 YSYEKL. The CDR3 is made up of 17 amino acids. Trimming at V came to 3 bases and at J to 0 bases, leaving 8 bases not matched to a gene. The CDR3 DNA follows: TGCGCCAGCAGCCAGTACAGGGGCGATATTAGCAATCAGCCCCAGCATTTT. Translating gives CASSQYRGDISNQPQHF.

This clonotype came up many times. This chain joins TRBV18 and TRBJ2-1; D call uncertain. With 5 bases removed from V and 5 bases from J, the gap between germline ends came to 10 bases. Looked up from germline, CDR1 is KGHSH and CDR2 is LQKENI. CDR3 size: 13 residues. The CDR3 bases are TGTGCCAGCTCAGCAGTGCCGGACAATGAGCAGTTCTTC. This gives the protein CASSAVPDNEQFF.

This clonotype was detected ten times or more. This chain connects TRBV4-1 to TRBJ2-3; no clear D. From germline, CDR1 is MGHRA and CDR2 YSYEKL. The CDR3 has 16 residues. V was pared by 3 bases and J by 2 bases, with 15 bases between. CDR3 region: CASSHQLGIPTDTQYF. The DNA of the CDR3 is TGCGCCAGCAGCCACCAGCTTGGGATACCCACAGATACGCAGTATTTT.

This clonotype showed up many times. V is TRBV7-2 and J is TRBJ1-4; D gene unclear. V was shortened by 0 bases and J by 8 bases, with 13 bases between the two germline ends. The germline CDR1 and CDR2 sequences are SGHTA and FQGNSA. The CDR3 extends over 15 amino acids. CDR3 sequence: CASSLAGNGGEKLFF. The CDR3 bases are TGTGCCAGCAGCTTAGCTGGGAACGGAGGGGAAAAACTGTTTTTT. The complete variable domain, with remaining parts taken from reference TRBV7-2 and TRBJ1-4, reads GAGVSQSPSNKVTEKGKDVELRCDPISGHTALYWYRQSLGQGLEFLIYFQGNSAPDKSGLPSDRFSAERTGGSVSTLTIQRTQQEDSAVYLCASSLAGNGGEKLFFGSGTQLSVL.

This clonotype was counted ten times or more. The genes are TRBV20-1 and TRBJ2-7; D possibly corresponds to TRBD2 (6 bases). Germline CDR1 reads DFQATT; CDR2 reads SNEGSKA (reference sequence). Between the trimmed V and J ends, which lost 0 bases and 5 bases, there was a span of 14 bases. This CDR3 contains 14 residues. CDR3 coding DNA: TGCAGTGCTAGAGATCGGGGGAGGATAGACGAGCAGTACTTC. Translation gives CSARDRGRIDEQYF.

The sample holds many counts of this clonotype. The V and J genes are TRBV4-3 and TRBJ1-1; D not resolved. CDR1 LGHNA and CDR2 YSLEER come from the germline V gene. This CDR3 is built from 14 residues. Trimming pared 0 bases from V and 1 base from J, leaving 6 bases between. The CDR3 DNA reads TGCGCCAGCAGCCAAGATCTTACGAACACTGAAGCTTTCTTT. Its translation is CASSQDLTNTEAFF.